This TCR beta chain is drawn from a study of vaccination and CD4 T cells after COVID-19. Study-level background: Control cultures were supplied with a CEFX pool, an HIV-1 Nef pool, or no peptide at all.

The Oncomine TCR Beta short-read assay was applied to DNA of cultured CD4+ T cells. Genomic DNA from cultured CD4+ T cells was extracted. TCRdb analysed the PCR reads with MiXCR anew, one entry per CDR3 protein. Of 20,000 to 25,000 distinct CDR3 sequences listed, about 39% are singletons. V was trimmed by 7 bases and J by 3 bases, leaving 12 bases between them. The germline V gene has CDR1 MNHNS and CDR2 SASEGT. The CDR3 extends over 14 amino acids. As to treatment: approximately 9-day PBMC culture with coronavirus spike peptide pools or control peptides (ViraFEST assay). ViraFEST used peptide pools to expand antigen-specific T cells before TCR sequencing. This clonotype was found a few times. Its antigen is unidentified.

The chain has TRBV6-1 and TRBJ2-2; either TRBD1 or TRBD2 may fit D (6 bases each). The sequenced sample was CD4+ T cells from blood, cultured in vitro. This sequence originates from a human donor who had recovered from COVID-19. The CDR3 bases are TGTGCCAGCAAATCTAGGGGGGACACCGGGGAGCTGTTTTTT. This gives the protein CASKSRGDTGELFF.